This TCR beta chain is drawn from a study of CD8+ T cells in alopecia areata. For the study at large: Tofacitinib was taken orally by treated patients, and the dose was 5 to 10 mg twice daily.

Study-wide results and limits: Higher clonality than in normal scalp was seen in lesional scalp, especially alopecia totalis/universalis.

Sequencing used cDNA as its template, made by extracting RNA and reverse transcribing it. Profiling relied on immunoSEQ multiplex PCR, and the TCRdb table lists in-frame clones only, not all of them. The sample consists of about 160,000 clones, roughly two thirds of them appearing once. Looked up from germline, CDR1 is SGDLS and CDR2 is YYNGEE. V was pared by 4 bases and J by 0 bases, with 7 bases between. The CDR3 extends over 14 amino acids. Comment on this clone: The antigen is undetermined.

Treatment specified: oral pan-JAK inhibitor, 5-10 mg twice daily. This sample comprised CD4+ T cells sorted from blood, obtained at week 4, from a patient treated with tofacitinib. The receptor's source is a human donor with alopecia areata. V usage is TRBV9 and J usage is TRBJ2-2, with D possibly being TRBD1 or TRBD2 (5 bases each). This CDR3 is CASSRDPNTGELFF. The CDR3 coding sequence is TGTGCCAGCAGCAGGGACCCGAACACCGGGGAGCTGTTTTTT. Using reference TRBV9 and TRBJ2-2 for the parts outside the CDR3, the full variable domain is DSGVTQTPKHLITATGQRVTLRCSPRSGDLSVYWYQQSLDQGLQFLIQYYNGEERAKGNILERFSAQQFPDLHSELNLSSLELGDSALYFCASSRDPNTGELFFGEGSRLTVL.